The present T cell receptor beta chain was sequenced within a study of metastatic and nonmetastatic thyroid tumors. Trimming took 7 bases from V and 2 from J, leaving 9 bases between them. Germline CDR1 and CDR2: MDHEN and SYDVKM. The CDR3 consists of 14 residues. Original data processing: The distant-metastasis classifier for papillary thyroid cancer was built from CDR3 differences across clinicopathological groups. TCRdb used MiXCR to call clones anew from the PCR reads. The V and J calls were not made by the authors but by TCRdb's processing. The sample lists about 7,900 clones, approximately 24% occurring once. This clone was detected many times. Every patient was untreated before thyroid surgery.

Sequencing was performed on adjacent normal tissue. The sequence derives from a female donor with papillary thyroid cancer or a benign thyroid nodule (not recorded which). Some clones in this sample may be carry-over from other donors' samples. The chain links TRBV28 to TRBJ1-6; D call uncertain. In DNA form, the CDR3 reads TGTGCCAGCAACAGTCTGCCCTATAATTCACCCCTCCACTTT. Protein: CASNSLPYNSPLHF.